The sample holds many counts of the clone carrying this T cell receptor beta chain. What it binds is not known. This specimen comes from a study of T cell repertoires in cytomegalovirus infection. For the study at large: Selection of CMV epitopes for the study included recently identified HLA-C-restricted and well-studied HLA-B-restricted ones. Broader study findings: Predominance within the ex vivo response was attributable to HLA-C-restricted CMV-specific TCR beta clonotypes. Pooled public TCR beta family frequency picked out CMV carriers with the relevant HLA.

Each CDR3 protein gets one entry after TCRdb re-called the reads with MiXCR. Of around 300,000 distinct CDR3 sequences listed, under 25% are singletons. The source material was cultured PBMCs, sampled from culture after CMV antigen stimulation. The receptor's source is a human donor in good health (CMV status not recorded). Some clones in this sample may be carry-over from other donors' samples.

The CDR3 sequence is CSARDAVGQYF. The DNA for the CDR3 is TGCAGTGCTAGAGACGCGGTCGGGCAGTACTTC. The V and J genes are TRBV20-1 and TRBJ2-7; D ambiguous. This CDR3 spans 11 amino acids. With 0 bases removed from V and 9 bases from J, the gap between germline ends came to 9 bases. CDR1 and CDR2 from the germline V gene are DFQATT and SNEGSKA (reference sequence).